This TCR beta chain was recorded in a study of cytomegalovirus exposure and HLA in healthy donors. Primers included in the PCR were 60 Vbeta and 13 Jbeta primers. TCRdb keeps only in-frame clones here, not all; method: immunoSEQ multiplex PCR. The sample records about 120,000 clones, roughly 77% being singletons. The receptor's source is a middle-aged man in good health and CMV-seropositive. What was sequenced was PBMCs.

CDR3 sequence: CASSTPGPGRGETQYF. The CDR3 DNA sequence: TGTGCCAGCAGCACCCCGGGCCCAGGGAGGGGGGAGACCCAGTACTTC. The chain carries TRBV9 and TRBJ2-5, with D tentatively TRBD2 (7 bases). Germline V gene lookup returns CDR1 SGDLS and CDR2 YYNGEE. The CDR3 is made up of 16 amino acids. Trimming stripped 4 bases from V and 5 bases from J, with 21 bases between.